These T cell receptor beta chains were read from a single sample in a study of blood T cells in healthy people across ages. Each CDR3 protein gets one entry after TCRdb re-called the 5' RACE reads with MiXCR. The table records 780,000 or so distinct CDR3 sequences, 53% of them present only once. The sample comprised blood. These TCRs come from a man older than 75 in good health. Both conserved end residues are part of each CDR3. The D gene is left open where the match is weak. Size is stated for part of the rows, as once, few or many counts, or as a class when the clone is expanded.

J gene	clone size	V gene	D gene	CDR3 DNA	CDR3 protein
TRBJ2-5	NA	TRBV5-1	TRBD1	TGCGCCAGCAGCTTGCTCGTCGTTACCGGGACAGAAGAGACCCAGTACTTC	CASSLLVVTGTEETQYF
TRBJ1-2	NA	TRBV4-2	NA	TGTGCCAGCAGCCCCGACGGGGACACAGGTTTTGATAACTATGGCTACACCTTC	CASSPDGDTGFDNYGYTF
TRBJ1-2	NA	TRBV28	NA	TGTGCCAGCAGCCTCCCCACGTACTATGGCTACACCTTC	CASSLPTYYGYTF
TRBJ2-7	few	TRBV5-5	NA	TGTGCCAGCAGCTGGACCGACCACGAGCAGTACTTC	CASSWTDHEQYF
TRBJ1-2	NA	TRBV5-5	NA	TGTGCCAGCAGCGGCAGCGGGGTCGGCTATGGCTACACCTTC	CASSGSGVGYGYTF
TRBJ2-2	NA	TRBV20-1	NA	TGCAGTGCTAGCCCACGTAGTACCGGGGAGCTGTTTTTT	CSASPRSTGELFF
TRBJ2-1	few	TRBV15	NA	TGTGCCACCAGCAGAGATAAGGGAAAGGGCAATGAGCAGTTCTTC	CATSRDKGKGNEQFF
TRBJ2-3	NA	TRBV7-2	TRBD2	TGTGCCAGCAGCTTATTCCGCCGTGGGAGCGGGGGGGCAGATACGCAGTATTTT	CASSLFRRGSGGADTQYF
TRBJ2-7	NA	TRBV7-2	TRBD2	TGTGCCAGCAGCCTAATAGCGGGTTCCTACGAGCAGTACTTC	CASSLIAGSYEQYF
TRBJ2-4	NA	TRBV30	NA	TGTGCCTGGAGTTCACCGGGACTAGCCAAAAACATTCAGTACTTC	CAWSSPGLAKNIQYF
TRBJ2-7	many	TRBV7-9	TRBD2	TGTGCCAGCAGCTTAACTAGCGGCGCCTACGAGCAGTACTTC	CASSLTSGAYEQYF
TRBJ1-2	few	TRBV27	NA	TGTGCCAGCAGTTTCCAGGGTGGGGGCTACACCTTC	CASSFQGGGYTF
TRBJ1-5	NA	TRBV29-1	TRBD1	TGCAGCGTTGTACTGTCAGGGGGAGGGCCCCAGCATTTT	CSVVLSGGGPQHF
TRBJ2-5	NA	TRBV5-1	TRBD2	TGCGCCAGCGGGTCGACTAGCTCCCTGGAGACCCAGTACTTC	CASGSTSSLETQYF
TRBJ1-2	NA	TRBV16	NA	TGTGCCAGCAGCCAATCCCGGGGGAACTATGGCTACACCTTC	CASSQSRGNYGYTF
TRBJ2-4	NA	TRBV14	NA	TGTGCCAGCAGCCAAGAATGGCGGACCCAGCAGTACTTC	CASSQEWRTQQYF
TRBJ2-7	NA	TRBV7-2	NA	TGTGCCAGCAGTCCCGCAGGCCATATGTACAATGAGCAGTACTTC	CASSPAGHMYNEQYF
TRBJ2-7	few	TRBV6-2/TRBV6-3	NA	TGTGCCAGCAGTCTTAATCCCGGGACTCTCTACGAGCAGTACTTC	CASSLNPGTLYEQYF
TRBJ2-1	few	TRBV11-2	NA	TGTGCCAGCAGCCCCAGACCAAGGGAGCAGTTCTTC	CASSPRPREQFF
TRBJ2-4	NA	TRBV4-2	NA	TGTGCCAGCAGCCAAGAGACGGGGGAAAACATTCAGTACTTC	CASSQETGENIQYF
TRBJ2-7	few	TRBV28	TRBD2	TGTGCCAGCAGTTTGTTGACTAGCGGGAGTTGGTACGAGCAGTACTTC	CASSLLTSGSWYEQYF
TRBJ2-6	few	TRBV21-1	NA	TGTGCCGGCACAGGGGGCGTCTCTGGGGCCAACGTCCTGACTTTC	CAGTGGVSGANVLTF
TRBJ2-7	few	TRBV15	TRBD1	TGTGCCACCAGCAGAGGTGGGACAGGGGGCTTTCGAGAGCAGTACTTC	CATSRGGTGGFREQYF
TRBJ2-1	few	TRBV7-9	NA	TGTGCCAGCAGCCCACAGGGTTATGAGCAGTTCTTC	CASSPQGYEQFF
TRBJ2-1	NA	TRBV29-1	TRBD2	TGCAGCGTTGAGGGAATGGGCGGGAGGACTAGCTCCCACAATGAGCAGTTCTTC	CSVEGMGGRTSSHNEQFF
TRBJ2-1	NA	TRBV7-9	NA	TGTGCCAGCAGCAACCCTGACAGGCCGACCTACAATGAGCAGTTCTTC	CASSNPDRPTYNEQFF
TRBJ2-1	NA	TRBV27	TRBD2	TGTGCCAGCAGTTCTAGGACTAGCGGGATCAATGAGCAGTTCTTC	CASSSRTSGINEQFF
TRBJ2-1	few	TRBV24-1	NA	TGTGCCACCAGTGATACCCGGTTTAGCTCCTACAATGAGCAGTTCTTC	CATSDTRFSSYNEQFF
TRBJ2-3	few	TRBV20-1	TRBD2	TGCAGTGCTACGGAAACTAGCGGGAGGAGGAACAGATACGCGTATTTT	CSATETSGRRNRYAYF
TRBJ2-7	NA	TRBV11-2	NA	TGTGCCAGCAGCTCAACGGACGGACCCTACGAGCAGTACTTC	CASSSTDGPYEQYF
TRBJ1-1	NA	TRBV29-1	TRBD1	TGCAGCGTTGTGCGTCAGGGGGCTTGGGCTGAAGCTTTCTTT	CSVVRQGAWAEAFF
TRBJ1-4	NA	TRBV3-1	NA	TGTGCCAGCAGCCCCCCATGGTCTTCCCCTAATGAAAAACTGTTTTTT	CASSPPWSSPNEKLFF
TRBJ2-1	NA	TRBV6-5	NA	TGTGCCAGCAGCGAACAAGAGGGGATATACAATGAGCAGTTCTTC	CASSEQEGIYNEQFF
TRBJ2-5	NA	TRBV20-1	TRBD2	TGCAGTGCTGCCGGGACTAGCCGGAGGGAGACCCAGTACTTC	CSAAGTSRRETQYF
TRBJ2-5	NA	TRBV9	TRBD2	TGTGCCAGCAGCGTAGCCCCGGGGAGGGGAGAGGAGACCCAGTACTTC	CASSVAPGRGEETQYF
TRBJ2-7	NA	TRBV15	TRBD2	TGTGCCACCTGCAGAGAAGCGGGAGACCCCACCTACGAGCAGTACTTC	CATCREAGDPTYEQYF
TRBJ2-1	NA	TRBV28	NA	TGTGCCAGCAGTTTACAGGGCACCGAGCAGTTCTTC	CASSLQGTEQFF
TRBJ1-1	NA	TRBV7-6	NA	TGTGCCAGCAGCTCCCGACCGGTAAAGACTGAAGCTTTCTTT	CASSSRPVKTEAFF
TRBJ2-7	few	TRBV29-1	NA	TGCAGCGTTACGGCAGAAGAGGACCCCACCTACGAGCAGTACTTC	CSVTAEEDPTYEQYF
TRBJ2-1	few	TRBV7-2	NA	TGTGCCAGCAGCCGGACTCTTTACAATGAGCAGTTCTTC	CASSRTLYNEQFF
TRBJ2-1	few	TRBV6-2/TRBV6-3	NA	TGTGCCAGCAGTTCTCGTCCTGGGAATGAGCAGTTCTTC	CASSSRPGNEQFF
TRBJ2-7	NA	TRBV7-2	NA	TGTGCCAGCAGCTTTAAACAGGGAGGGTACGAGCAGTACTTC	CASSFKQGGYEQYF
TRBJ2-1	NA	TRBV14	TRBD2	TGTGCCAGCAGCAAGCCGGGGACTAGGTCCAATGAGCAGTTCTTC	CASSKPGTRSNEQFF
TRBJ2-4	NA	TRBV20-1	NA	TGCAGTGCCTTGGACTCCGCCGTAGCCAAAAACATTCAGTACTTC	CSALDSAVAKNIQYF
TRBJ1-1	NA	TRBV20-1	NA	TGCAGTGCAGGAGGAGGAGGTGGAAACACTGAAGCTTTCTTT	CSAGGGGGNTEAFF
TRBJ2-5	NA	TRBV6-2/TRBV6-3	NA	TGTGCCAGCAGTTACGATCCAGAGACCCAGTACTTC	CASSYDPETQYF
TRBJ1-2	few	TRBV7-3	NA	TGTGCCAGCAGCGACGACACCTCCGGTTCCTACACCTTC	CASSDDTSGSYTF
TRBJ2-2	many	TRBV12-3/TRBV12-4	TRBD1	TGTGCCAGCAGTTTGGGACAGGGGGTGGAGACCGGGGAGCTGTTTTTT	CASSLGQGVETGELFF
TRBJ1-1	NA	TRBV12-3/TRBV12-4	NA	TGTGCCAGCAGTTTTGAGACACAGAACACTGAAGCTTTCTTT	CASSFETQNTEAFF
TRBJ2-3	NA	TRBV7-2	NA	TGTGCCAGCCGAGGCCAGATCACAGATACGCAGTATTTT	CASRGQITDTQYF